Listed here are 28 T cell receptor beta chains from one sample, sequenced in a study of tissue T cells after allogeneic stem cell transplantation. Time point noted: mouse harvest day 7 after allogeneic transplant. Tail vein injection delivered 10^7 T-cell-depleted bone marrow cells and 10^6 splenic CD5+ T cells. Repertoires were generated with immunoSEQ multiplex PCR, while TCRdb's copy carries only in-frame clones and drops some. The table includes roughly 6,600 clones, roughly 50% detected once. The specimen sequenced was lymph node tissue. The receptors shown here come from a female BALB/c mouse given C57BL/6 T cells with graft-versus-host disease after an allogeneic hematopoietic cell transplant.

Details on this clone: Any gene name here is a mouse gene name. The read comes to an end 1 residue before the CDR3 does, leaving the germline J gene to fill in the end. This chain joins TRBV3 and TRBJ2-7, with D possibly TRBD1 on 6 matching bases. CDR1 is SNHLY and CDR2 is FYNGKV in the germline V gene (reference sequence). The V and J ends lost 5 bases and 2 bases respectively, with 10 bases between them. This CDR3 comprises 13 residues. The CDR3 loop reads CASSRGQTYEQYF. Incomplete CDR3 DNA: TGTGCCAGCAGCCGGGGACAAACCTATGAACAGTAC.

With respect to this clone: Mouse names are used for the genes. The read finishes 1 residue shy of the CDR3 end, and the germline J gene is used to complete it. The gene calls are TRBV26 and TRBJ1-1; D might be TRBD1 (6 bases). Trimming pared 4 bases from V and 3 bases from J, leaving 9 bases between. Germline assignment: CDR1 KGHPV and CDR2 FQNQEV (reference sequence). The CDR3 covers 13 residues. The sequenced part of the CDR3 DNA is TGTGCCAGCAGTCGCGGACAGTACACAGAAGTCTTC. This codes for CASSRGQYTEVF. The entire CDR3 protein reads CASSRGQYTEVFF.

Points on this clone: The gene symbols are mouse symbols. The read gets to within 1 residue of the CDR3 end, and the germline J gene fills in the rest. The rearrangement links TRBV3 to TRBJ1-1, with D hard to call. CDR1 SNHLY and CDR2 FYNGKV come from the germline V gene (reference sequence). Trimming removed 2 bases from V and 0 bases from J, with 4 bases in between. This CDR3 spans 13 amino acids. Incomplete CDR3 DNA: TGTGCCAGCAGCTTAAGGTCAAACACAGAAGTCTTC. This encodes CASSLRSNTEVF. The full CDR3 protein is CASSLRSNTEVFF.

Note on this clone: The genes and germline here are from mouse. The CDR3 is cut off 1 residue early in the read; its end comes from the germline J gene. The rearrangement links TRBV16 to TRBJ2-1, with 12 bases fitting TRBD2. CDR3 length: 15 amino acids. Germline CDR1 and CDR2: SGHSA and FRNQAP. Trimming cost V 6 bases and J 6 bases; bases outside gene matches: 6. Here the CDR3 reads CASSTGTGGFAEQFF. The DNA read from the CDR3 is TGTGCAAGCAGTACCGGGACTGGGGGGTTTGCTGAGCAGTTC.

This clone appeared a few times. The genes are named according to mouse. The DNA ends 1 residue before the CDR3 does, and the rest of the CDR3 is filled in from the germline J gene. V usage is TRBV19 and J usage is TRBJ2-1; tentative D call: TRBD2 (6 bases). The length of the CDR3 is 12 residues. Germline V gene data show CDR1 as FNHDT and CDR2 as SITEND (reference sequence). V gave up 5 bases and J gave up 7 bases, with 10 bases separating them. The sequenced CDR3 bases are TGTGCCAGCAGCCTGGGGCGCGCTGAGCAGTTC. Its protein product is CASSLGRAEQF. The full-length CDR3 reads as CASSLGRAEQFF.

This clone was recorded only once. Gene names follow the mouse nomenclature. From the germline J gene comes the end of the CDR3, since the read stops 1 residue before it. The chain employs TRBV15 and TRBJ2-7; 7 nucleotides agree with TRBD2. In germline, CDR1 is SGHND, CDR2 FRSKSL. The CDR3 runs 13 residues. V lost 5 bases and J lost 6; bases outside the gene matches: 7. CDR3 bases read: TGTGCCAGCAGTCAGCTGGGGGAAGGTGAACAGTAC. Encoded protein: CASSQLGEGEQY. The whole CDR3 region reads CASSQLGEGEQYF.

A few counts support this clone. Gene names follow the mouse nomenclature. The read is 1 residue too short to cover the CDR3 end, so that end is filled in from the germline J gene. The chain joins TRBV12-1 to TRBJ2-3; D may correspond to TRBD1 or TRBD2 (6 bases each). CDR3 length equals 14 residues. V shed 1 base and J shed 0 bases, with 7 bases lying between them. Germline V gene lookup returns CDR1 SGHSN and CDR2 HYEKVE. The CDR3: CASSLGASAETLYF. The part of the CDR3 DNA that was read is TGTGCCAGCTCTCTGGGGGCTAGTGCAGAAACGCTGTAT.

Only a few counts were recorded for this clone. These gene names are mouse names. Coverage ceases 1 residue before the CDR3 finishes, and the germline J gene fills in the end. The chain joins TRBV3 to TRBJ1-4; TRBD1 aligns across 7 bases. Germline trimming cut 2 bases from V and 3 bases from J; bases unmatched to any gene: 0. This CDR3 is built from 14 residues. The germline V gene encodes CDR1 SNHLY and CDR2 FYNGKV (reference sequence). CDR3 DNA (partial): TGTGCCAGCAGCTTAACAGGGGCCAACGAAAGATTATTT. It codes for CASSLTGANERLF. The CDR3 as a whole reads CASSLTGANERLFF.

This clone was counted only a few times. Genes and germline are mouse. The sequence runs out 1 residue before the end of the CDR3; the remainder is reconstructed from the germline J gene. The gene calls are TRBV16 and TRBJ1-5; a possible D gene is TRBD1 (5 bases). V lost 6 bases and J 4 bases, leaving 7 bases between the germline ends. Germline CDR1 and CDR2: SGHSA and FRNQAP. The length of the CDR3 is 12 residues. The chain's CDR3 is CASRAGNQAPLF. CDR3 DNA (partial): TGTGCAAGCAGAGCAGGGAACCAGGCTCCGCTT. Full variable domain (missing parts from reference TRBV16 and TRBJ1-5): NAGVIQTPRHKVTGKGQEATLWCEPISGHSAVFWYRQTIVQGLEFLTYFRNQAPIDDSGMPKERFSAQMPNQSHSTLKIQSTQPQDSAVYLCASRAGNQAPLFGEGTRLSVL.

This clone has more than one count but fewer than ten. The gene names given are mouse names. With the read ending 1 residue before the CDR3 end, the germline J gene is used to fill in that end. The V call is TRBV13-2, the J call TRBJ1-1; 8 positions match TRBD1. V lost 3 bases to trimming and J lost 4 bases; unmatched junction nucleotides: 2. Germline CDR1 reads NNHNN; CDR2 reads SYGAGS (reference sequence). The CDR3 consists of 13 residues. The CDR3 here is CASGGGQVTEVFF. The part of the CDR3 DNA that was read is TGTGCCAGCGGTGGGGGACAGGTCACAGAAGTCTTC.

This clone was observed a few times. Genes and germline are mouse. The read ends 1 residue early relative to the CDR3; the germline J gene fills the gap. This sequence joins TRBV3 and TRBJ2-7; 10 nucleotides agree with TRBD1. V gave up 1 base and J gave up 4 bases; unmatched junction bases: 1. This CDR3 region has 14 residues. Germline values: CDR1 SNHLY, CDR2 FYNGKV (reference sequence). CDR3 DNA, as far as it was read: TGTGCCAGCAGCTTAGGGACAGGGGGGTATGAACAGTAC. Translation: CASSLGTGGYEQY. In full, the CDR3 is CASSLGTGGYEQYF.

This clone appeared a single time. Each gene name is a mouse one. The read gets to within 1 residue of the CDR3 end, and the germline J gene fills in the rest. This chain uses TRBV19 with TRBJ2-4; 9 bases align to TRBD1. Germline values: CDR1 FNHDT, CDR2 SITEND (reference sequence). CDR3 length equals 16 residues. Trimming removed 1 base from V and 0 bases from J; junction bases left unmatched: 3. This chain's CDR3 is CASSISGQGSQNTLYF. CDR3 DNA, as far as it was read: TGTGCCAGCAGTATATCGGGACAGGGAAGTCAAAACACCTTGTAC.

Comments on this clone: Gene names are the mouse ones. Read data end 1 residue before the CDR3 end; the end is taken from the germline J gene. The V call is TRBV4, the J call TRBJ1-5; a weak D match, TRBD1 (6 bases). The CDR3 has 13 amino acids. Germline CDR1 LGHDT, CDR2 YNNKQL (reference sequence). V dropped 4 bases and J dropped 4 bases, with 8 bases sitting between them. CDR3 bases read: TGTGCCAGCAGCTTGGGACAAAACCAGGCTCCGCTT. Translating gives CASSLGQNQAPL. The whole CDR3 protein is CASSLGQNQAPLF.

About this clone itself: The germline and genes are mouse ones. The read falls 1 residue short of the CDR3 end, and the missing part is taken from the germline J gene. The chain uses TRBV16 and TRBJ2-1; 11 bases match TRBD2. J gave up 7 bases and V 5 bases, and 7 bases lay outside the gene matches. Looked up from germline, CDR1 is SGHSA and CDR2 is FRNQAP. The length of the CDR3 is 15 residues. The covered CDR3 bases are TGTGCAAGCAGCACAACTGGGGGGGCGAGGGCTGAGCAGTTC. Translating gives CASSTTGGARAEQF. The CDR3 in its entirety is CASSTTGGARAEQFF.

With regard to this clone: Genes and germline come from the mouse. The read ends 1 residue shy of where the CDR3 ends; the end is completed using the germline J gene. V gene TRBV2 combines with J gene TRBJ2-7; 10 bases match TRBD2. The J segment lost 6 bases and the V segment lost 0 bases, leaving 2 bases of the junction unmatched. The CDR3 is 14 residues long. In germline, CDR1 is LGHNA, CDR2 YSYQKL. The CDR3 DNA, read in part, is TGTGCCAGCAGCCAAGAGACTGGGGGGTTTGAACAGTAC. This translates into CASSQETGGFEQY. The CDR3 as a whole reads CASSQETGGFEQYF.

Turning to this clone: Any gene name here is a mouse gene name. Read data end 1 residue before the CDR3 end; the end is taken from the germline J gene. This chain connects TRBV26 to TRBJ1-1; D not certain. In germline, CDR1 is KGHPV, CDR2 FQNQEV (reference sequence). The length of the CDR3 is 11 residues. The germline V and J ends were trimmed by 0 bases and 10 bases, with 6 bases remaining between them. The CDR3 loop reads CASSLSGIVFF. The CDR3 bases that were read are TGTGCCAGCAGTCTGTCGGGGATAGTCTTC.

The sample holds one count of this clone. Each gene name is a mouse one. The CDR3 goes on 1 residue after the read ends, and that part is filled in from the germline J gene. The V call is TRBV3, the J call TRBJ1-1, with D unclear. The germline CDR1 and CDR2 sequences are SNHLY and FYNGKV (reference sequence). The CDR3 has 13 amino acids. The germline V and J ends were trimmed by 2 bases and 1 base, with 5 bases remaining between them. This CDR3 reads CASSLSGNTEVFF. Partial CDR3 DNA: TGTGCCAGCAGCTTATCCGGGAACACAGAAGTCTTC.

Note on this clone: Mouse names are used for the genes. The missing CDR3 end, 1 residue past where the read stops, is filled in from the germline J gene. The V gene is TRBV15, the J gene TRBJ2-1, with 8 bases matching TRBD1. The V gene end was trimmed by 5 bases and the J gene end by 5 bases; junction bases not matched to a gene: 2. Germline CDR1 SGHND, CDR2 FRSKSL. CDR3 length equals 13 residues. Partial CDR3 DNA: TGTGCCAGCAGTCGGGACAGGAATGCTGAGCAGTTC. The encoded protein is CASSRDRNAEQF. The CDR3, in full, reads CASSRDRNAEQFF.

This clone was seen more than once but under ten times. Gene names are mouse gene names. The CDR3 sequence: CASSRDWGGEQYF. Partial CDR3 DNA: TGTGCCAGCAGCAGGGACTGGGGTGGTGAACAGTAC. V usage is TRBV5 and J usage is TRBJ2-7; 10 bases agree with TRBD2. The CDR3 end falls 1 residue outside the read, so it is completed with the germline J gene. The V gene end was trimmed by 5 bases and the J gene end by 6 bases; junction bases not matched to a gene: 4. Germline values: CDR1 LGHNA, CDR2 YNLKQL (reference sequence). The CDR3 runs to 13 residues.

A note on this clone: Gene labels here are mouse ones. The CDR3 goes on 1 residue after the read ends, and that part is filled in from the germline J gene. This chain uses TRBV19 with TRBJ2-5; the D gene is possibly TRBD1 (5 bases). V was pared by 2 bases and J by 4 bases, with 11 bases between. The CDR3 has 14 residues. From germline, CDR1 is FNHDT and CDR2 SITEND (reference sequence). This CDR3 is CASSMRGEEDTQYF. The CDR3 bases that were read are TGTGCCAGCAGTATGAGGGGTGAGGAAGACACCCAGTAC. The full variable domain, its missing parts supplied by reference TRBV19 and TRBJ2-5, is GGIITQTPKFLIGQEGQKLTLKCQQNFNHDTMYWYRQDSGKGLRLIYYSITENDLQKGDLSEGYDASREKKSSFSLTVTSAQKNEMAVFLCASSMRGEEDTQYFGPGTRLLVL.

This clone was observed a single time. Gene labels here are mouse ones. The read gets to within 1 residue of the CDR3 end, and the germline J gene fills in the rest. The chain recombines TRBV1 with TRBJ2-4; no clear D. V was clipped by 4 bases and J by 5 bases, with 4 bases between them. The CDR3 totals 11 residues. CDR1 and CDR2 (germline): NSQYPW, LRSPGD (reference sequence). CDR3: CTCSDRNTLYF. Partial CDR3 DNA: TGCACCTGCAGTGACAGAAACACCTTGTAC.

Regarding this clone: Each gene name is a mouse one. The read terminates 1 residue before the CDR3 end, so the remaining end is supplied by the germline J gene. This chain joins TRBV3 and TRBJ2-1, with 7 positions matching TRBD2. Germline values: CDR1 SNHLY, CDR2 FYNGKV (reference sequence). V shed 1 base and J 4 bases; nucleotides not matched to a gene: 4. The CDR3 covers 15 residues. CDR3 in amino acids: CASSLVGGGYAEQFF. The part of the CDR3 DNA that was read is TGTGCCAGCAGCTTAGTCGGGGGGGGGTATGCTGAGCAGTTC. Based on the CDR3 plus reference TRBV3 and TRBJ2-1, the full variable domain is GPKVLQIPSHQIIDMGQMVTLNCDPVSNHLYFYWYKQILGQQMEFLVNFYNGKVMEKSKLFKDQFSVERPDGSYFTLKIQPTALEDSAVYFCASSLVGGGYAEQFFGPGTRLTVL.

Of note for this clone: Gene names follow the mouse nomenclature. The CDR3 extends 1 residue past the end of the read, so its final part is completed from the germline J gene. This sequence joins TRBV23 and TRBJ2-1; the DNA was not used to check the table's D call, TRBD2. There are 16 residues in the CDR3. Looked up from germline, CDR1 is KGHTA and CDR2 is FQNQQP. CDR3 residues: CSSSQWDWGLYAEQFF. The part of the CDR3 DNA that was read is TGCTCCAGCAGTCAATGGGACTGGGGGCTCTATGCTGAGCAGTTC.

The table lists this clone with a few counts. Gene names follow the mouse nomenclature. The CDR3 extends 1 residue past the end of the read, so its final part is completed from the germline J gene. The chain carries TRBV5 and TRBJ2-3; 8 bases agree with TRBD1. Looked up from germline, CDR1 is LGHNA and CDR2 is YNLKQL (reference sequence). This CDR3 region has 15 residues. Trimming removed 0 bases from V and 3 bases from J; junction bases left unmatched: 2. The chain's CDR3 is CASSQDWDRAETLYF. The CDR3 DNA, read in part, is TGTGCCAGCAGCCAAGATTGGGACAGGGCAGAAACGCTGTAT.

As regards this clone: Gene and germline names: mouse. The read ends 1 residue before the CDR3 terminus; that terminus is restored from the germline J gene. V and J are TRBV5 and TRBJ1-4, with TRBD1 as a possible D gene (6 bases). CDR3 length: 16 amino acids. V shed 0 bases and J shed 3 bases, with 11 bases lying between them. Germline V CDR1 and CDR2: LGHNA, YNLKQL (reference sequence). CDR3 DNA, as far as it was read: TGTGCCAGCAGCCAAGAAGGGGGGGCGCCCAACGAAAGATTATTT. Its translation is CASSQEGGAPNERLF. The complete CDR3 reads CASSQEGGAPNERLFF.

As for this clone: Gene names refer to mouse genes. The CDR3 extends 1 residue past the end of the read, so its final part is completed from the germline J gene. The chain carries TRBV26 and TRBJ1-1, with unresolved D. Germline values: CDR1 KGHPV, CDR2 FQNQEV (reference sequence). V lost 2 bases and J lost 0, with 4 bases in between. CDR3 length: 13 amino acids. CDR3 loop: CASSLGTNTEVFF. The part of the CDR3 DNA that was read is TGTGCCAGCAGTCTGGGGACAAACACAGAAGTCTTC.

With respect to this clone: Genes and germline come from the mouse. The read stops 1 residue short of the end of the CDR3; the missing end is completed from the germline J gene. This chain links TRBV19 with TRBJ2-5; TRBD2 matches at 8 bases. Looked up from germline, CDR1 is FNHDT and CDR2 is SITEND (reference sequence). J was trimmed by 0 bases and V by 2 bases; bases with no gene match: 2. The CDR3 sequence is 15 residues long. The CDR3 region is CASSIWGANQDTQYF. Partial CDR3 DNA: TGTGCCAGCAGTATCTGGGGGGCCAACCAAGACACCCAGTAC.

This clone counts as medium-sized. Any gene name here is a mouse gene name. The read halts 1 residue ahead of the CDR3 end, with the missing end drawn from the germline J gene. This sequence joins TRBV31 and TRBJ2-7; D is unclear. The ends were cut back, 0 bases at V and 4 bases at J, with 7 bases in the middle. CDR1 is GKSSPN and CDR2 is SITVG in the germline V gene. CDR3 length: 12 residues. Partial CDR3 DNA: TGTGCCTGGAGTCTAGCCCAGTATGAACAGTAC. This codes for CAWSLAQYEQY. Given in full, the CDR3 is CAWSLAQYEQYF. Combining the CDR3 with reference TRBV31 and TRBJ2-7 gives the whole variable domain AQTIHQWPVAEIKAVGSPLSLGCTIKGKSSPNLYWYWQATGGTLQQLFYSITVGQVESVVQLNLSASRPKDDQFILSTEKLLLSHSGFYLCAWSLAQYEQYFGPGTRLTVL.